The T cell receptor (beta chain) described here comes from a study of T cell repertoires in cytomegalovirus infection. Study outcomes and limitations: The study identified carriers of CMV plus the relevant HLA from cumulative public TCR beta family frequency. The response measured ex vivo was dominated by TCR beta clonotypes (HLA-C-restricted and CMV-specific).

This clonotype was seen only a few times. Its antigen is still unknown. Trimming removed 5 bases from V and 6 bases from J, with 11 bases in between. The CDR3 runs to 13 residues. The germline V gene encodes CDR1 MNHEY and CDR2 SMNVEV (reference sequence). TCRdb called the reads again in MiXCR, with one record for every CDR3 protein. This sample has 570,000 or so distinct CDR3 sequences, with approximately 40% found just once. V and J are TRBV27 and TRBJ2-1; D is possibly TRBD1 (6 bases). This sequence was found in a human donor in good health (CMV status not recorded). Some clones in this sample may be carry-over from other donors' samples. This material consisted of cultured PBMCs, taken from culture after CMV antigen stimulation. The CDR3 DNA follows: TGTGCCAGCAGTACCGGACAGACCAATGAGCAGTTCTTC. This encodes CASSTGQTNEQFF.